This paragraph reports one TCR beta chain. Its antigen is currently unknown. Described treatment: roughly 20 received Ad26.COV2.S at low or high dose, single or two shots; 5 received placebo; per-sample allocation not given. Sampling happened 63 days after the first vaccine or placebo injection. What was given as vaccine was an Ad26 vector encoding Wuhan-strain SARS-CoV-2 spike. This record belongs to a study of Ad26.COV2.S vaccination and SARS-CoV-2 variants. About the study: Administration of Ad26.COV2.S was intramuscular, either once or twice 56 days apart.

Here immunoSEQ multiplex PCR was the method, and the copy in TCRdb shows in-frame clones only, minus some. The table shows under 550,000 clones, with around 90% occurring only once. Study results and limitations: Non-spike TCR breadth showed similarity between vaccine and placebo recipients.

CDR1 is MNHNY, CDR2 SVGAGI, per germline (reference sequence). V shed 9 bases and J 5 bases; nucleotides not matched to a gene: 11. This CDR3 is built from 14 residues. This material consisted of peripheral blood, taken in a trial of Ad26.COV2.S vaccine versus placebo. The V and J genes are TRBV6-6 and TRBJ2-7; 9 bases map to TRBD2. The receptor was derived from a person between 18 and 59 years old who received the Ad26.COV2.S COVID-19 vaccine or a placebo. CDR3 DNA sequence: TGTGCCAGTTCTCTAGCGGGGCGGACGGACGAGCAGTACTTC. Encoded protein: CASSLAGRTDEQYF.